This is a list of T cell receptor beta chains from one sample in a study of shared T cell receptors in the human thymus. The repertoire was sequenced with immunoSEQ multiplex PCR; TCRdb's copy has only in-frame clones and lacks some. This table has 700,000 or so clones, 80% to 90% appearing once. The same sample was also used in a study of human thymus T cells.

Sample: thymocytes. The receptor set was obtained from a girl under two years old with a congenital heart defect. The CDR3 runs from the conserved cysteine through the conserved F or W. D genes are given only for firm matches. Rows may omit the clone size; those that give it use once, few, many or a size class.

J gene | CDR3 length | V gene | D gene | clone size | CDR3 protein | CDR3 DNA
TRBJ2-3 | 15 | TRBV14 | TRBD1 | few | CASSSDRSFTDTQYF | TGTGCCAGCAGCTCGGACAGGAGTTTCACAGATACGCAGTATTTT
TRBJ1-5 | 15 | TRBV5-6 | TRBD1 | - | CASSSGTGSNQPQHF | TGTGCCAGCAGCTCGGGGACAGGGAGCAATCAGCCCCAGCATTTT
TRBJ1-2 | 13 | TRBV6-5 | - | once | CASSYYMNYGYTF | TGTGCCAGCAGTTACTACATGAACTATGGCTACACCTTC
TRBJ1-4 | 15 | TRBV5-1 | TRBD1 | - | CASSLGQAVDEKLFF | TGCGCCAGCAGCCTTGGACAGGCGGTCGATGAAAAACTGTTTTTT
TRBJ1-3 | 14 | TRBV5-1 | - | - | CASGPGVAGNTIYF | TGCGCCAGCGGCCCAGGGGTCGCAGGAAACACCATATATTTT
TRBJ1-2 | 12 | TRBV28 | TRBD1 | - | CASSPRGKGYTF | TGTGCCAGCAGCCCCAGGGGGAAGGGCTACACCTTC
TRBJ1-3 | 15 | TRBV5-4 | - | - | CASSLMPGSGNTIYF | TGTGCCAGCAGCTTGATGCCAGGGTCTGGAAACACCATATATTTT
TRBJ1-4 | 15 | TRBV4-1 | - | - | CASSQGQALNEKLFF | TGCGCCAGCAGCCAAGGACAGGCCCTCAATGAAAAACTGTTTTTT
TRBJ2-5 | 17 | TRBV4-3 | - | - | CASSQDGPGSLGETQYF | TGCGCCAGCAGCCAAGATGGCCCCGGGTCCCTCGGGGAGACCCAGTACTTC
TRBJ1-6 | 14 | TRBV7-9 | - | - | CASSLRRDSSPLHF | TGTGCCAGCAGCTTACGTAGAGACTCTTCACCCCTCCACTTT
TRBJ1-4 | 16 | TRBV4-3 | - | - | CASSQQNDGGGEKLFF | TGCGCCAGCAGCCAGCAAAACGACGGCGGGGGGGAAAAACTGTTTTTT
TRBJ2-3 | 13 | TRBV18 | - | - | CASSPPYERVQYF | TGTGCCAGCTCACCACCGTACGAGCGGGTGCAGTATTTT
TRBJ1-1 | 17 | TRBV11-2 | - | - | CASSHKYPGHPNTEAFF | TGTGCCAGCAGCCACAAATACCCGGGACACCCTAACACTGAAGCTTTCTTT
TRBJ2-7 | 16 | TRBV19 | - | - | CASLNLIDRLNYEQYF | TGTGCCAGCCTTAACCTTATCGACAGATTAAACTACGAGCAGTACTTC